The present T cell receptor beta chain was sequenced within a study of blood T cell repertoires in COVID-19. The CDR3 is 15 amino acids. V shed 5 bases and J shed 9 bases, with 20 bases lying between them. Germline V gene data show CDR1 as SEHNR and CDR2 as FQNEAQ (reference sequence). Measured with immunoSEQ multiplex PCR; TCRdb has only the in-frame clones, and not every one. The data hold about 170,000 clones, with approximately 86% observed a single time. J is TRBJ2-4 and V is TRBV7-9; tentatively, D is TRBD2 (5 bases). The sample comprised peripheral blood. This sequence was found in a man aged 55 to 70 who had recovered from COVID-19. The CDR3 nucleotides read TGTGCCAGCAGCCACGCGGTTACGGCGGGCGTCATTCAGTACTTC. Its protein product is CASSHAVTAGVIQYF.